The sequence of this T cell receptor beta chain was determined in a study of cytomegalovirus exposure and HLA in healthy donors. It was with 60 Vbeta and 13 Jbeta primers that the PCR ran. The data were produced by immunoSEQ multiplex PCR, yet TCRdb's version contains in-frame clones alone and is incomplete. This sample has approximately 120,000 clones; roughly 85% occur once, and the top ten carry about 7%. With 6 bases removed from V and 2 bases from J, the gap between germline ends came to 17 bases. The germline CDR1 and CDR2 sequences are SNHLY and FYNNEI. CDR3 length equals 15 residues. This chain uses TRBV2 with TRBJ2-7; the D gene is possibly TRBD2 (5 bases). This sequence was found in a woman aged 25 to 39 in good health and CMV-seropositive. Sequencing was done on a sample of PBMCs. CDR3 in amino acids: CASSLDYLGAYEQYF. The DNA of the CDR3 is TGTGCCAGCAGCTTAGACTACCTTGGGGCCTACGAGCAGTACTTC.